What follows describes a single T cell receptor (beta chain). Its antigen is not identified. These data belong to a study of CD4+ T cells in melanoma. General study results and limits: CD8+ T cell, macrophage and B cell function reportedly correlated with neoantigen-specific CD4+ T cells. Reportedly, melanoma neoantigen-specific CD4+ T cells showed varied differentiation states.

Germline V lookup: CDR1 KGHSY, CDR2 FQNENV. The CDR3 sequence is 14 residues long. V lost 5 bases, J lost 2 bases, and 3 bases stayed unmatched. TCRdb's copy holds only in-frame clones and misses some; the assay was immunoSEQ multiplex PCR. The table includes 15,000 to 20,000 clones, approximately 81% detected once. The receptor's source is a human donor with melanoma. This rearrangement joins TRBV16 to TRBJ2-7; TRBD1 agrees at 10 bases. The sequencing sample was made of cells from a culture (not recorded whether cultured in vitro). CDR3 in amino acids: CASSVGQGAYEQYF. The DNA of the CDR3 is TGTGCCAGCAGCGTAGGACAGGGGGCCTACGAGCAGTACTTC.